This entry is about one T cell receptor (beta chain). The sample belongs to a study of cytomegalovirus exposure and HLA in healthy donors. The PCR had 60 Vbeta and 13 Jbeta primers. Using immunoSEQ multiplex PCR, the repertoire was profiled, and TCRdb retains in-frame clones only, with some absent. The sample holds about 120,000 clones, over 8.5% seen once. Deletions cut 4 bases from V and 11 bases from J, with 20 bases between. The CDR3 length is 14 residues. Looked up from germline, CDR1 is SGHTA and CDR2 is FQGNSA. The chain is built from TRBV7-2 and TRBJ1-1; TRBD1 is a possible D gene (5 bases). The sequencing sample was made of PBMCs. The TCR originated in a woman in her thirties or forties in good health and CMV-seropositive. The chain's CDR3 is CASSSRLTESSAFF. The CDR3 nucleotides are TGTGCCAGCAGCTCTAGGCTGACAGAATCGAGCGCTTTCTTT. The whole variable domain, filled in from reference TRBV7-2 and TRBJ1-1, reads GAGVSQSPSNKVTEKGKDVELRCDPISGHTALYWYRQSLGQGLEFLIYFQGNSAPDKSGLPSDRFSAERTGGSVSTLTIQRTQQEDSAVYLCASSSRLTESSAFFGQGTRLTVV.